These 10 T cell receptor beta chains originate from one sample sequenced in a study of CD8 T cells in ankylosing spondylitis (dated 2017 in TCRdb). Libraries were constructed by 5' RACE. The sample was run on an Illumina HiSeq 2500. TCRdb passed the public sequencing reads through fastp at Q25 and MiXCR, retaining productive beta sequences. Each entry merges the rows of one CDR3 protein and shows their most common DNA and genes. Counted in this sample were some 250,000 distinct CDR3 sequences; 20% to 30% of them appeared once. Clones ranked in the top ten supply about 0.6% of the sample. Sequencing was done on a sample of blood, either unsorted or a sorted T cell fraction (not recorded which). The origin of the receptors is a male donor with ankylosing spondylitis or in good health (not recorded which).

This chain connects TRBV20-1 to TRBJ2-2, with D possibly matching TRBD2 (7 bases). The CDR3 is 14 amino acids. Germline V gives CDR1 DFQATT, CDR2 SNEGSKA (reference sequence). The V gene lost 5 bases and the J gene lost 4 bases, with 14 bases spanning the gap. CDR3 sequence reads: CSAGRGGGTGELFF. In DNA, the CDR3 is TGCAGTGCTGGGAGAGGGGGGGGCACCGGGGAGCTGTTTTTT.

The chain combines TRBV10-1 with TRBJ2-1; no firm D call. Trimming stripped 2 bases from V and 2 bases from J, with 7 bases between. Germline V lookup: CDR1 WNHNN, CDR2 SYGVQD (reference sequence). The CDR3 extends over 14 amino acids. DNA of the CDR3: TGCGCCAGCAGTGAGGGCAACGCCTACAATGAGCAGTTCTTC. It translates to CASSEGNAYNEQFF.

This clonotype was detected many times. V and J are TRBV16 and TRBJ2-7, with 8 bases aligning to TRBD1. Germline V gene lookup returns CDR1 KGHSY and CDR2 FQNENV. The V and J ends lost 4 bases and 6 bases, in that order; junction bases with no gene match: 5. CDR3 size: 13 residues. As DNA, the CDR3 is TGTGCCAGCAGCCCGGGCAGGGGGCTCGAGCAGTACTTC. This codes for CASSPGRGLEQYF.

The sample holds a few counts of this clonotype. The chain combines TRBV6-1 with TRBJ2-7, with 7 positions matching TRBD1. The germline V gene encodes CDR1 MNHNS and CDR2 SASEGT. Trimming removed 5 bases from V and 2 bases from J; junction bases left unmatched: 12. This CDR3 has 16 residues. The CDR3 DNA sequence: TGTGCCAGCAGTACCCCCAGGACAGGAACACCCTACGAGCAGTACTTC. Its protein is CASSTPRTGTPYEQYF.

The rearrangement joins TRBV12-3 or TRBV12-4 to TRBJ1-6; no reliable D call. The CDR3 consists of 12 residues. V dropped 3 bases and J dropped 5 bases, with 2 bases sitting between them. CDR3 DNA sequence: TGTGCCAGCAGTTTCGATAATTCACCCCTCCACTTT. It specifies CASSFDNSPLHF.

CDR3 nucleotides: TGTGCCAGCAGTTACGCAGTGACGAACACCGGGGAGCTGTTTTTT. It encodes CASSYAVTNTGELFF. V gene TRBV6-2 or TRBV6-3 combines with J gene TRBJ2-2, with D uncertain. The CDR3 has 15 amino acids. The ends were cut back, 2 bases at V and 0 bases at J, with 7 bases in the middle. Germline V gene sequence: CDR1 MNHEY, CDR2 SVGEGT.

The chain uses TRBV9 and TRBJ2-5, with D maybe TRBD1 (5 bases). The V and J ends lost 1 base and 5 bases respectively, with 12 bases between them. The V gene's germline CDR1 is SGDLS and CDR2 YYNGEE. The CDR3 contains 14 residues. CDR3 region: CASSVSLGLETQYF. The CDR3 DNA reads TGTGCCAGCAGCGTATCTTTGGGGCTGGAGACCCAGTACTTC.

The rearrangement uses TRBV11-2 and TRBJ1-4; 8 nucleotides line up with TRBD1. Germline V gene data show CDR1 as SGHAT and CDR2 as FQNNGV. This CDR3 spans 15 amino acids. V shed 4 bases and J 8 bases; nucleotides not matched to a gene: 9. This chain's CDR3 is CASSSEGGQGEKLFF. The CDR3 DNA reads TGTGCCAGCAGCTCGGAGGGCGGACAGGGCGAAAAACTGTTTTTT.

V usage is TRBV10-3 and J usage is TRBJ2-5; D is ambiguous. Trimming stripped 6 bases from V and 1 base from J, with 9 bases between. The germline V gene has CDR1 ENHRY and CDR2 SYGVKD. CDR3 length: 13 residues. CDR3 nucleotides: TGTGCCATCAGCCTAAGGGTCCAAGAGACCCAGTACTTC. Residues: CAISLRVQETQYF.

This clonotype was seen repeatedly, ten times or more. The V gene is TRBV2, the J gene TRBJ2-1; TRBD2 aligns across 14 bases. J was trimmed by 7 bases and V by 4 bases; bases with no gene match: 9. Germline assignment: CDR1 SNHLY and CDR2 FYNNEI. This CDR3 region has 17 residues. The CDR3 region has the DNA TGTGCCAGCAGTGCAGGACTAGCGGGGGGCTGGGGTAATGAGCAGTTCTTC. Its protein is CASSAGLAGGWGNEQFF.